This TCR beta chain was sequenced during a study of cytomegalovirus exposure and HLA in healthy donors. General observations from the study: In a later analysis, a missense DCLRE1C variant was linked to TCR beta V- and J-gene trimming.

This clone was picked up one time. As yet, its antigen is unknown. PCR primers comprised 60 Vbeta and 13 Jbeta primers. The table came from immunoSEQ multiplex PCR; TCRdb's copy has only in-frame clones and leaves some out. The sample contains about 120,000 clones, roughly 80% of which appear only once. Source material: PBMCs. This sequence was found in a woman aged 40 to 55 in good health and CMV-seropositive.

CDR3 protein: CASSLLAEGAQYF. The CDR3 DNA sequence: TGTGCCAGCAGCTTACTAGCGGAAGGGGCGCAGTACTTC. The J gene is TRBJ2-7, the V gene TRBV7-2, with 7 positions matching TRBD2. The germline gives CDR1 SGHTA, CDR2 FQGNSA. Trimming took 2 bases from V and 9 from J; bases not matched to a gene: 7. This CDR3 region has 13 residues. Combining the CDR3 with reference TRBV7-2 and TRBJ2-7 gives the whole variable domain GAGVSQSPSNKVTEKGKDVELRCDPISGHTALYWYRQSLGQGLEFLIYFQGNSAPDKSGLPSDRFSAERTGGSVSTLTIQRTQQEDSAVYLCASSLLAEGAQYFGPGTRLTVT.